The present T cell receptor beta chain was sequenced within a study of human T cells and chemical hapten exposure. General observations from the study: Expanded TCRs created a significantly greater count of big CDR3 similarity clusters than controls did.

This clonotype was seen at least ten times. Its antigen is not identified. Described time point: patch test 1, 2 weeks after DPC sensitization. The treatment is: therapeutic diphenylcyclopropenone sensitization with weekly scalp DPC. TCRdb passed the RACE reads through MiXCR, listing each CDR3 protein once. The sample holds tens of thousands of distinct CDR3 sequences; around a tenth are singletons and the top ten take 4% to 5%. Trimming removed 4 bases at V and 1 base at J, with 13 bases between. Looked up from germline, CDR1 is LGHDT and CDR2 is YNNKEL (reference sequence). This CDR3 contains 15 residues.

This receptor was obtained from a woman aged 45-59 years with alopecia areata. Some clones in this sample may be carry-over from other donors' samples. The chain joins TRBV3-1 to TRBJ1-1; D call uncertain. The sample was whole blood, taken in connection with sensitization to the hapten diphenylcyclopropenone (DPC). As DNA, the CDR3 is TGTGCCAGCAGCCCAAACTTGGGAGGGAACACTGAAGCTTTCTTT. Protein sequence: CASSPNLGGNTEAFF.